The entry that follows covers one T cell receptor (delta chain) sequence. This clone was observed a handful of times. It lacks a known antigen. Within one base of it there is no much larger clone, and no base qualities were kept. Thymic samples were depleted of alphabeta T cells, then CD3+ TCRVdelta1+ TCRVdelta2- thymocytes were FACS-sorted. Sorted Vdelta1+ thymocyte purity ranged from 98% to 99.6%. The thymic specimens were obtained from 7 to 9 paediatric patients who were undergoing corrective cardiac surgery and ranged in age from 5 days to 15 months. The thymic tissue was dispersed, and mononuclear cells were isolated using a Histopaque-1077 density gradient. The staining antibodies were anti-TCRVdelta1 clone TS8.2, anti-TCRVdelta2 clone B6, anti-CD3 clone HIT3a and anti-TCRalphabeta clone IP26. V lost 3 bases and J lost 10 bases, and the count of bases not matched to a germline gene is 12. The CDR3 runs 15 residues from the cysteine to the phenylalanine. The sequence is cut down to CDR3 DNA, 45 bases in frame from base 1. CDR1 TSWWSYY and CDR2 QGS were looked up in the germline V gene.

RNA was extracted with the RNeasy mini kit and reverse transcribed using Superscript III. To generate the CDR3 amplicons, a multiplex PCR was run using pooled V-gene forward primers together with a constant-region reverse primer that carried Illumina adaptor overhangs. After gel purification, the amplicons were indexed with Nextera index primers during approximately 8 additional PCR cycles and then purified using AMPure XP beads. The libraries were sequenced on an Illumina MiSeq using paired-end 250 bp reads, dual indexing and an approximately 19% PhiX spike-in. The study's own analysis went as follows. FastQC was used to quality check the reads, while ea-utils fastq-join merged the TRG read pairs. Annotation of sequences was performed with IMGT/HighV-QUEST, only productive sequences with unambiguous V-gene assignment were retained, and clonotypes were defined by identical CDR3 sequence. Downstream analysis used VDJtools 1.1.1, tcR 2.2.3, Treemap and vegan Shannon diversity in R 3.4.4. TCRdb called clones from the public reads with CATT, and repeated DNA sequences were later combined into one row. The authors' filters were not applied to this entry. This sample holds some 54,000 delta-chain clones; around a sixth were observed only once. Jointly, the top ten make up under 0.6% of the sample.

This sample is drawn from a study of Vδ1+ human thymocytes listed by TCRdb under 2018. About the investigation overall: As a data resource, the study described the mRNA-level TRG and TRD CDR3 repertoires found in highly purified Vdelta1+ thymocytes taken from young children. Validation of the multiplex-based CDR3 amplicon strategy against 5'RACE-based CDR3 amplicon generation methods had been performed previously.

Results and caveats for the whole study, not just this receptor: Many TRG clonotypes were shared between donors (up to about 7x10^3), whereas TRD repertoires were essentially private (max roughly 120 shared). Because unexpected Vdelta2 sequences could lead to misinterpretation of bulk repertoire data, the authors recommended using highly purified populations and single-cell validation. Although sort purity was high, about a fifth of thymic TRD sequences were Vdelta2 (with a few Vdelta3), in contrast to the peripheral blood Vdelta1+ controls. In contrast to oligoclonal peripheral blood repertoires, thymic TRG and TRD repertoires appeared to be highly polyclonal with Gaussian CDR3 length distributions. Because no clustering by age or sex was seen, donors were not stratified by age or sex in the analyses.

The sequenced sample was Vdelta1+ gamma-delta thymocytes from the thymus. The sample's cell subset or site, from its label and the paper: FACS-sorted CD3+ TCRalphabeta- TCRVdelta1+ TCRVdelta2- thymocytes. The rearrangement joined TRDV1 to TRDJ1; 9 bases in the middle match TRDD2. The clonotype originates from a boy in the first two years of life who had congenital heart surgery. The DNA sequence is TGTGCTCTTGGGGAGCACGCTCCTTCCTACTCTGGACTCATCTTT. Its coded protein is CALGEHAPSYSGLIF.